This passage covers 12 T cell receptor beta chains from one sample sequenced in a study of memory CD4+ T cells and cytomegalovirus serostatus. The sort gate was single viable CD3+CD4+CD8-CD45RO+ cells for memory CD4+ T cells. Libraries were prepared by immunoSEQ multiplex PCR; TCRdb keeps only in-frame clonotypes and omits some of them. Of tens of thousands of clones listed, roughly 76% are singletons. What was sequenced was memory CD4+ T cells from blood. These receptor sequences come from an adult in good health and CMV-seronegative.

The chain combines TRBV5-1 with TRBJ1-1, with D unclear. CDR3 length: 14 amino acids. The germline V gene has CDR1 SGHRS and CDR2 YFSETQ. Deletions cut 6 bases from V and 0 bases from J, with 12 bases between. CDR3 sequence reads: CASKAGFLNTEAFF. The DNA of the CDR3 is TGCGCCAGCAAGGCCGGATTTTTGAACACTGAAGCTTTCTTT.

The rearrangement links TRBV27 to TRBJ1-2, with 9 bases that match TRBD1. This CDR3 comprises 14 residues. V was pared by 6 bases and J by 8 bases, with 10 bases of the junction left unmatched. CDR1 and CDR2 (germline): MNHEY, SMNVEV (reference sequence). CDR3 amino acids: CASRRAGTGYGYTF. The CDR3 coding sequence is TGTGCCAGCAGACGCGCCGGGACAGGGTACGGCTACACCTTC.

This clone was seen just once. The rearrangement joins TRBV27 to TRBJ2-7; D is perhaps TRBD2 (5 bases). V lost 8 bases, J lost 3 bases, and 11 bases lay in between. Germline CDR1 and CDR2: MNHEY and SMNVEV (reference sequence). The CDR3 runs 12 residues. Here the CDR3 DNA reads TGTGCCAGCGGGGAGAGCTACTACGAGCAGTACTTC. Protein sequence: CASGESYYEQYF.

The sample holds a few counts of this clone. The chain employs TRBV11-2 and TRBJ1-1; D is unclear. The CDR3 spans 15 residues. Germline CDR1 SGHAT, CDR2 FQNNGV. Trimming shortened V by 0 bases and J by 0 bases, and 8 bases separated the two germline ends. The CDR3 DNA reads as TGTGCCAGCAGCTTAGAAGGTCTGATGAACACTGAAGCTTTCTTT. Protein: CASSLEGLMNTEAFF.

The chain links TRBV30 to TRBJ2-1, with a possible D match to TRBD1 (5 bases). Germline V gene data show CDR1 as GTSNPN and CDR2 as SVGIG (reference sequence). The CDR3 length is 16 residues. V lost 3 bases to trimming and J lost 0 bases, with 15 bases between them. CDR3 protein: CAWRSYRQSSYNEQFF. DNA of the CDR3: TGTGCCTGGAGATCTTACAGGCAAAGCTCCTACAATGAGCAGTTCTTC.

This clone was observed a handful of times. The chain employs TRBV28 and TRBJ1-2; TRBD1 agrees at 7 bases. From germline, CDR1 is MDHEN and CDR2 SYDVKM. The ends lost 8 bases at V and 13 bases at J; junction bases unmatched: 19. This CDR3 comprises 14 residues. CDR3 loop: CASQTPLPDRRSTF. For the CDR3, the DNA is TGTGCCAGCCAAACCCCACTGCCGGACAGGCGAAGCACCTTC.

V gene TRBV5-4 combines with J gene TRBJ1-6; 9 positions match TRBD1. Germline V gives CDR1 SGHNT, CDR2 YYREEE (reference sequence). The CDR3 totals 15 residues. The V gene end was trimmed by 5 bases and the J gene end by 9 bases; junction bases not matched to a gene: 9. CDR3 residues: CASRAGQGLVSPLHF. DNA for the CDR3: TGTGCCAGCAGAGCGGGACAGGGTTTGGTTTCACCCCTCCACTTT.

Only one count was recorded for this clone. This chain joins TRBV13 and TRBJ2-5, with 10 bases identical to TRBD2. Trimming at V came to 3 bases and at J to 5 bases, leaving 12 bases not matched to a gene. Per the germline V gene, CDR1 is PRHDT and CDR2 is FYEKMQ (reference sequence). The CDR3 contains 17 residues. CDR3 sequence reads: CASSFGAPAGGHETQYF. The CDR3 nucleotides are TGTGCCAGCAGCTTCGGGGCTCCAGCGGGGGGGCACGAGACCCAGTACTTC.

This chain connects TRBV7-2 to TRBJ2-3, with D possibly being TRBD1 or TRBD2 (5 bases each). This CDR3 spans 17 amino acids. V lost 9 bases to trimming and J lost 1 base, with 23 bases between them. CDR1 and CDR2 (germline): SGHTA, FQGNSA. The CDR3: CASLPNGWGSGTDTQYF. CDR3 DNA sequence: TGTGCCAGTCTACCAAATGGCTGGGGGAGCGGCACAGATACGCAGTATTTT.

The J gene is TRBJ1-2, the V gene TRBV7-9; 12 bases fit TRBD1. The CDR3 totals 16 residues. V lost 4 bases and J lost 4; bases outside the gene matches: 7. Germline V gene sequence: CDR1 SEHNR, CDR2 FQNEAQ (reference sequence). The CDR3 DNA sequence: TGTGCCAGCAGCTACCGGGACAGGGGGCTCGGCTATGGCTACACCTTC. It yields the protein CASSYRDRGLGYGYTF.

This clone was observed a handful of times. The CDR3 sequence: CASDRGNGAETQYF. In DNA, the CDR3 is TGTGCCAGCGACCGGGGGAACGGGGCAGAGACCCAGTACTTC. This chain uses TRBV5-6 with TRBJ2-5, with D possibly TRBD2 on 6 matching bases. This CDR3 has 14 amino acids. V was shortened by 7 bases and J by 4 bases, with 17 bases between the two germline ends. From germline, CDR1 is SGHDT and CDR2 YYEEEE.

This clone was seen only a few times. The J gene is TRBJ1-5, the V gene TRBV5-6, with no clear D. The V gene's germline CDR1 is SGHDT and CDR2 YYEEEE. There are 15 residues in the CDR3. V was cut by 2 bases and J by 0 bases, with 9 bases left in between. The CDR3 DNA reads TGTGCCAGCAGCTTAGAGAGGTATAGCAATCAGCCCCAGCATTTT. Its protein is CASSLERYSNQPQHF.